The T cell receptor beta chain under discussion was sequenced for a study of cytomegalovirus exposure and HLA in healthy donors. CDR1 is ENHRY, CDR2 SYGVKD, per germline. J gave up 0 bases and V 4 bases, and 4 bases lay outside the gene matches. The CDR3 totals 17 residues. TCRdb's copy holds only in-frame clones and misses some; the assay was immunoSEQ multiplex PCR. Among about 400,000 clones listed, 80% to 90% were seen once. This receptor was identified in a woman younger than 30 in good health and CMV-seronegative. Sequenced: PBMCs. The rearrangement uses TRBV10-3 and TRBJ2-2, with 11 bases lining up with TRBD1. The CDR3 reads CAISGGQGVANTGELFF. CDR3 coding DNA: TGTGCCATCAGTGGGGGACAGGGGGTCGCGAACACCGGGGAGCTGTTTTTT.